The 20 T cell receptor beta chains presented below share a single source sample, sequenced in a study of blood T cell repertoires in COVID-19. The repertoire was sequenced with immunoSEQ multiplex PCR; TCRdb's copy has only in-frame clones and lacks some. This table has about 140,000 clones, roughly 89% appearing once. Material: peripheral blood. The receptors here all came from a woman aged 40 to 55 with acute or convalescent COVID-19.

This chain connects TRBV7-9 to TRBJ2-4, with 9 nucleotides matching TRBD2. The V gene end was trimmed by 5 bases and the J gene end by 0 bases; junction bases not matched to a gene: 11. This CDR3 has 18 residues. Per germline, CDR1 SEHNR and CDR2 FQNEAQ (reference sequence). CDR3 coding DNA: TGTGCCAGCAGCCCGCGTGACCTAGCGGGGCTAGCCAAAAACATTCAGTACTTC. This sequence encodes CASSPRDLAGLAKNIQYF.

This clone was detected only once. The chain has TRBV7-2 and TRBJ1-1; no clear D gene. This CDR3 is 13 amino acids long. Germline values: CDR1 SGHTA, CDR2 FQGNSA. Trimming left V 6 bases short and J 10 bases short, with 18 bases between. The chain's CDR3 is CASSPDGGGAAFF. In nucleotides, the CDR3 is TGTGCCAGCAGTCCGGACGGTGGAGGAGCAGCTTTCTTT.

This chain joins TRBV6-2 or TRBV6-3 and TRBJ2-3; 7 positions agree with TRBD2. The germline CDR1 and CDR2 sequences are MNHEY and SVGEGT. Trimming took 5 bases from V and 1 from J; bases not matched to a gene: 6. This CDR3 contains 15 residues. CDR3 in amino acids: CASSPGGRGTDTQYF. CDR3 in DNA: TGTGCCAGCAGTCCCGGGGGGAGGGGCACAGATACGCAGTATTTT.

Only a few counts were recorded for this clone. CDR3 protein: CASSSSRGAQYF. In DNA, the CDR3 is TGTGCCAGCAGTTCTTCACGGGGAGCGCAGTATTTT. The chain links TRBV2 to TRBJ2-3; maybe TRBD2 (5 bases). The V end was cut by 5 bases, the J end by 10 bases, with 13 bases between. CDR1 is SNHLY and CDR2 is FYNNEI in the germline V gene. The CDR3 covers 12 residues.

V gene TRBV27 combines with J gene TRBJ1-3, with no clear D. The V end lost 0 bases, the J end lost 6 bases, and 6 bases lay between the germline ends. Per germline, CDR1 MNHEY and CDR2 SMNVEV (reference sequence). This CDR3 has 13 amino acids. CDR3 in amino acids: CASSLSPSNTIYF. The CDR3 nucleotides are TGTGCCAGCAGTTTATCCCCATCAAACACCATATATTTT.

The rearrangement uses TRBV5-6 and TRBJ2-3, with D tentatively TRBD2 (6 bases). Germline V lookup: CDR1 SGHDT, CDR2 YYEEEE. Trimming left V 0 bases short and J 1 base short, with 9 bases between. The CDR3 consists of 15 residues. CDR3 loop: CASSLAASGTDTQYF. CDR3 nucleotides: TGTGCCAGCAGCTTGGCTGCTAGCGGCACAGATACGCAGTATTTT.

The V and J genes are TRBV3-1 (or the pseudogene TRBV3-2) and TRBJ2-6; a possible D gene is TRBD1 (5 bases). With 1 base removed from V and 0 bases from J, the gap between germline ends came to 10 bases. Germline values: CDR1 LGHDT, CDR2 YNNKEL (reference sequence). The CDR3 is made up of 17 amino acids. As DNA, the CDR3 is TGTGCCAGCAGCCAAGGGGTAGGGGTCTCTGGGGCCAACGTCCTGACTTTC. It specifies CASSQGVGVSGANVLTF.

V gene TRBV27 combines with J gene TRBJ1-1; D call uncertain. Trimming took off 5 bases at V and 5 bases at J, with 18 bases between the two ends. Looked up from germline, CDR1 is MNHEY and CDR2 is SMNVEV (reference sequence). CDR3 size: 15 residues. This CDR3 is CASSQPQSRRTEAFF. Here the CDR3 DNA reads TGTGCCAGCAGTCAGCCCCAGTCGAGGAGGACTGAAGCTTTCTTT.

The chain joins TRBV18 to TRBJ2-3; 9 bases fit TRBD2. This CDR3 spans 17 amino acids. V was clipped by 0 bases and J by 2 bases; unmatched bases: 6. Germline assignment: CDR1 KGHSH and CDR2 LQKENI. The DNA for the CDR3 is TGTGCCAGCTCACCACCGATTACTAGCGGGTTCACAGATACGCAGTATTTT. Translating it yields CASSPPITSGFTDTQYF.

The rearrangement joins TRBV19 to TRBJ2-6; possible D gene TRBD1, 6 bases. This CDR3 spans 15 amino acids. V was pared by 7 bases and J by 1 base, with 11 bases between. Germline CDR1 and CDR2: LNHDA and SQIVND (reference sequence). For the CDR3, the DNA is TGTGCCAGTACGACAGGTACTTCTGGGGCCAACGTCCTGACTTTC. It encodes CASTTGTSGANVLTF.

The chain uses TRBV28 and TRBJ1-5, with 7 bases matching TRBD1. V lost 5 bases, J lost 2 bases, and 9 bases stayed unmatched. CDR1 and CDR2 (germline): MDHEN, SYDVKM. The CDR3 runs 16 residues. The CDR3 loop reads CASSGYDRVGNQPQHF. Written as DNA, the CDR3 is TGTGCCAGCAGTGGATACGACAGGGTAGGCAATCAGCCCCAGCATTTT.

The V gene is TRBV18, the J gene TRBJ2-7, with D perhaps matching TRBD2 (5 bases). The V end was cut by 1 base, the J end by 3 bases, with 7 bases between. CDR3 size: 13 residues. The germline V gene has CDR1 KGHSH and CDR2 LQKENI. DNA of the CDR3: TGTGCCAGCTCACCACGACGGGACTACGAGCAGTACTTC. Its translation is CASSPRRDYEQYF.

CDR3 coding DNA: TGTGCCTGGAGTCCGTCGAACAGGGGGCACGGCTACACCTTC. It is translated as CAWSPSNRGHGYTF. The V gene is TRBV30, the J gene TRBJ1-2, with TRBD1 matching over 9 bases. Germline V CDR1 and CDR2: GTSNPN, SVGIG (reference sequence). Trimming removed 2 bases from V and 8 bases from J; junction bases left unmatched: 9. This CDR3 comprises 14 residues.

The V call is TRBV5-1, the J call TRBJ2-7, with 13 bases identical to TRBD2. Germline V gives CDR1 SGHRS, CDR2 YFSETQ. The V and J ends lost 0 bases and 6 bases, in that order; junction bases with no gene match: 6. This CDR3 has 16 amino acids. Here the CDR3 DNA reads TGCGCCAGCAGCTTGGATCGGACTAGCGGGAGAAGCGAGCAGTACTTC. It codes for CASSLDRTSGRSEQYF.

In its sample, this clone was seen once. The chain recombines TRBV10-3 with TRBJ2-5; no reliable D call. Germline loops: CDR1 ENHRY, CDR2 SYGVKD. With 3 bases removed from V and 2 bases from J, the gap between germline ends came to 16 bases. The CDR3 has 16 residues. The CDR3 spells CAISEPRGVRQETQYF. In DNA, the CDR3 is TGTGCCATCAGTGAACCCCGCGGTGTAAGGCAAGAGACCCAGTACTTC.

The chain combines TRBV4-3 with TRBJ2-7; the match to TRBD2 covers 10 bases. The V and J ends lost 0 bases and 7 bases, in that order; junction bases with no gene match: 9. The CDR3 runs 16 residues. CDR1 and CDR2 (germline): LGHNA, YSLEER. The chain's CDR3 is CASSQELLAGGSEQYF. CDR3 bases: TGCGCCAGCAGCCAAGAGTTATTAGCGGGAGGTTCGGAGCAGTACTTC.

The rearrangement joins TRBV3-1 (or the pseudogene TRBV3-2) to TRBJ1-2; 8 bases agree with TRBD1. The trim removed 2 bases at V and 10 bases at J, leaving 9 bases unmatched. This CDR3 spans 14 amino acids. Germline V gene lookup returns CDR1 LGHDT and CDR2 YNNKEL (reference sequence). The CDR3 nucleotides read TGTGCCAGCAGCCAAAAAGGGGGACAGGTCTACTACACCTTC. As protein: CASSQKGGQVYYTF.

V usage is TRBV5-1 and J usage is TRBJ1-4; D is ambiguous. The germline V and J ends were trimmed by 5 bases and 0 bases, with 8 bases remaining between them. This CDR3 is 14 amino acids long. Germline CDR1 and CDR2: SGHRS and YFSETQ. CDR3: CASREVATNEKLFF. The CDR3 DNA reads TGCGCCAGCAGAGAGGTCGCAACTAATGAAAAACTGTTTTTT.

The rearrangement joins TRBV24-1 to TRBJ2-3; TRBD2 might be the D (6 bases). CDR3 size: 15 residues. The V end lost 1 base, the J end lost 0 bases, and 7 bases lay between the germline ends. CDR1 and CDR2 (germline): KGHDR, SFDVKD. The chain's CDR3 is CATSDFGTSTDTQYF. CDR3 DNA: TGTGCCACCAGTGATTTTGGGACTAGCACAGATACGCAGTATTTT.

This clone appeared once. The CDR3 region is CASREGGYGYTF. In DNA, the CDR3 is TGCGCCAGCAGGGAGGGCGGCTATGGCTACACCTTC. The chain is built from TRBV5-1 and TRBJ1-2; D unresolved. With 5 bases removed from V and 4 bases from J, the gap between germline ends came to 9 bases. Germline V lookup: CDR1 SGHRS, CDR2 YFSETQ. This CDR3 spans 12 amino acids. The full variable domain, with the rest looked up from reference TRBV5-1 and TRBJ1-2, is KAGVTQTPRYLIKTRGQQVTLSCSPISGHRSVSWYQQTPGQGLQFLFEYFSETQRNKGNFPGRFSGRQFSNSRSEMNVSTLELGDSALYLCASREGGYGYTFGSGTRLTVV.